This TCR beta chain came from a study of PD-L1 blockade in urothelial cancer. Looking at the study overall: Researchers found blood samples held a median of roughly 140,000 T cells. Study results and caveats: Stronger expansion of tumor-associated clones in blood at 3 weeks distinguished durable-benefit patients.

Of note for this clone: Its antigen is unknown.

Spike-ins of synthetic TCR analog templates went into each PCR. Produced via immunoSEQ multiplex PCR; TCRdb's table is partial and in-frame only. The sample has 40,000 or so clones, more than 75% seen once; the top ten hold less than 15%. As for time point: peripheral blood 6 weeks after treatment start. Trimming took 5 bases from V and 5 from J; bases not matched to a gene: 3. The germline gives CDR1 SQVTM, CDR2 ANQGSEA. The CDR3 loop spans 11 amino acids. The sequence derives from a man aged 55 to 69 with urothelial cancer. The rearrangement links TRBV29-1 to TRBJ2-7, with 7 bases aligning to TRBD1. Here the sequenced sample was PBMCs, taken around atezolizumab (anti-PD-L1) treatment. Here the CDR3 reads CSVNRGNEQYF. In DNA, the CDR3 is TGCAGCGTTAACAGGGGAAACGAGCAGTACTTC.